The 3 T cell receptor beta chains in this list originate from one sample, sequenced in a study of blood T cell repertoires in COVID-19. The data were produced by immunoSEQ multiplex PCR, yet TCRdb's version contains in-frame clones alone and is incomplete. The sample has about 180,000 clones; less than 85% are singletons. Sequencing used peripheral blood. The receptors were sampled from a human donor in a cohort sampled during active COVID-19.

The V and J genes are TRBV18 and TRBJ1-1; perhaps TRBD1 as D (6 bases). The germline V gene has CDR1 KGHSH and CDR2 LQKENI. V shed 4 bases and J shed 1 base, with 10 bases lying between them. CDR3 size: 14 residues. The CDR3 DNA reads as TGTGCCAGCTCACTACAGGGAAGGAACACTGAAGCTTTCTTT. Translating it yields CASSLQGRNTEAFF.

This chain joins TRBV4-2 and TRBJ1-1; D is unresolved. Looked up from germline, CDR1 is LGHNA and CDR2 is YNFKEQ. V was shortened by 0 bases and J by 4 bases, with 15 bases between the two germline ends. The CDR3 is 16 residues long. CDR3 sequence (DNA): TGTGCCAGCAGCCAAGACGCATCGGGGTATGCCACTGAAGCTTTCTTT. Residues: CASSQDASGYATEAFF.

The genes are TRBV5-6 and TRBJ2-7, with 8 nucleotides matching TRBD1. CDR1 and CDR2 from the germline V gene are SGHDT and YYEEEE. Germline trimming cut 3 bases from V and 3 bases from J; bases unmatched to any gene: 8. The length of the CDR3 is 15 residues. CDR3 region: CASSSERTGHYEQYF. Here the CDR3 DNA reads TGTGCCAGCAGCTCTGAGAGGACAGGGCACTACGAGCAGTACTTC.